This T cell receptor beta chain came from a study of tumor and adjacent non-tumor tissue in lung cancer. About the research overall: On average, productive TCRbeta reads reached about 4.17 million per sample.

TCRbeta libraries were built with three rounds of nested PCR, modified from ARM-PCR. MiXCR was run by TCRdb on the multiplex PCR reads, yielding one entry per CDR3 protein. The sample has fewer than 85,000 distinct CDR3 sequences, less than 80% seen once; the top ten hold approximately 30%. Germline V gives CDR1 DFQATT, CDR2 SNEGSKA (reference sequence). CDR3 length: 15 amino acids. Study findings and constraints: Tumor repertoires had a smaller top 100 clone share than normal lung.

The template was RNA from unsorted bulk tissue. This clonotype came up once. Its antigen remains unidentified. At one of its ends the junction is not consistent with the germline gene, which may arise from a read error. Sequencing input: lung tumor tissue. The sequence came from a man aged 55 to 70 with non-small cell lung cancer. This chain uses TRBV20-1 with TRBJ2-1; D is ambiguous. Written as DNA, the CDR3 is TGCAATGCTAGAGATCCCCTGACTGGCCTTATTGAGCAGTTCTTC. Translated: CNARDPLTGLIEQFF.